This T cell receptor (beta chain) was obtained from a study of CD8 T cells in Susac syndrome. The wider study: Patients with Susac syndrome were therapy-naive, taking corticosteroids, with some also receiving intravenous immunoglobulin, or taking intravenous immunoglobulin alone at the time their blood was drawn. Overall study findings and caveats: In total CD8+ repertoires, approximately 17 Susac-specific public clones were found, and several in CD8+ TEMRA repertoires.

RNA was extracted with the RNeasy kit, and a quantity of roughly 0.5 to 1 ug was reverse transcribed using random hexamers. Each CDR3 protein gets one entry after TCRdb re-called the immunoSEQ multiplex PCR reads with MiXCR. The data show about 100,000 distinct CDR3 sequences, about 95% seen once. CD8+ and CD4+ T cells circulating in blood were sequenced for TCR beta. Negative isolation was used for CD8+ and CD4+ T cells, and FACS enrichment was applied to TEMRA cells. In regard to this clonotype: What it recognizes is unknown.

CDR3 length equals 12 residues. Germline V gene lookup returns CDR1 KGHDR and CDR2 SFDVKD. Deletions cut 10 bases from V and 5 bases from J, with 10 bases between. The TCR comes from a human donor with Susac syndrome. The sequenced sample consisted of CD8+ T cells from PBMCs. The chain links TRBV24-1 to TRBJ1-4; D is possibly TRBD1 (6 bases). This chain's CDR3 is CATGQVNEKLFF. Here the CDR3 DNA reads TGTGCCACGGGACAAGTCAATGAAAAACTGTTTTTT.